The 23 T cell receptor beta chains listed next were all sequenced from one sample in a study of CD8 T cells in Susac syndrome. RNA amounts of about 0.5 to 1 ug underwent reverse transcription with random hexamers. TCRdb re-analysed the immunoSEQ multiplex PCR reads in MiXCR, keeping a single row per CDR3 protein. The repertoire holds roughly 89,000 distinct CDR3 sequences, with roughly 95% as singletons. Sequencing was performed on CD8+ T cells from PBMCs. These receptors were collected from a human donor with Susac syndrome.

CDR3 protein: CASSQDSGPHEASPLHF. The CDR3 DNA sequence: TGCGCCAGCAGCCAAGATTCGGGCCCACATGAGGCTTCACCCCTCCACTTT. The rearrangement uses TRBV4-1 and TRBJ1-6; no definite D call. Germline V gene data show CDR1 as MGHRA and CDR2 as YSYEKL. V lost 0 bases and J 9 bases, leaving 18 bases between the germline ends. This CDR3 is built from 17 residues.

The chain combines TRBV4-2 with TRBJ1-4; weak D call: TRBD1 (6 bases). Looked up from germline, CDR1 is LGHNA and CDR2 is YNFKEQ. This CDR3 contains 13 residues. V lost 4 bases and J lost 7, with 10 bases in between. CDR3 region: CASSPRGGEKLFF. The CDR3 DNA reads as TGTGCCAGCAGCCCCCGAGGGGGTGAAAAACTGTTTTTT.

Here the CDR3 DNA reads TGCAGTGCTAGACTAGCGGGGGGCCACAATGAGCAGTTCTTC. Amino acid sequence: CSARLAGGHNEQFF. The chain carries TRBV20-1 and TRBJ2-1; TRBD2 agrees at 11 bases. The V gene end was trimmed by 2 bases and the J gene end by 5 bases; junction bases not matched to a gene: 2. CDR3 length equals 14 residues. The germline V gene encodes CDR1 DFQATT and CDR2 SNEGSKA (reference sequence).

The chain joins TRBV12-3 or TRBV12-4 to TRBJ1-2, with 7 bases identical to TRBD1. The CDR3 has 11 amino acids. The ends lost 6 bases at V and 8 bases at J; junction bases unmatched: 3. The CDR3 spells CASRLRGGYTF. CDR3 in DNA: TGTGCCAGCAGACTCAGGGGGGGCTACACCTTC.

The rearrangement uses TRBV20-1 and TRBJ2-1, with 8 bases identical to TRBD1. Germline V CDR1 and CDR2: DFQATT, SNEGSKA (reference sequence). Trimming took 4 bases from V and 10 from J; bases not matched to a gene: 3. This CDR3 region has 11 residues. The DNA of the CDR3 is TGCAGTGCTACAGGGGGCGGAGAGCAGTTCTTC. This encodes CSATGGGEQFF.

The chain uses TRBV7-9 and TRBJ2-2, with D tentatively TRBD1 (5 bases). CDR3 size: 15 residues. Between the trimmed V and J ends, which lost 5 bases and 2 bases, there was a span of 12 bases. Germline assignment: CDR1 SEHNR and CDR2 FQNEAQ (reference sequence). DNA of the CDR3: TGTGCCAGCAGCCCTAAGGGGCTAAACACCGGGGAGCTGTTTTTT. Translation gives CASSPKGLNTGELFF.

The rearrangement uses TRBV20-1 and TRBJ2-2; unclear D gene. The CDR3 runs to 13 residues. Germline lookup yields CDR1 DFQATT and CDR2 SNEGSKA (reference sequence). V dropped 0 bases and J dropped 5 bases, with 7 bases sitting between them. CDR3 bases: TGCAGTGCTAGAGATTCCTGGACCGGGGAGCTGTTTTTT. Translation: CSARDSWTGELFF.

The J gene is TRBJ1-5, the V gene TRBV20-1; 7 bases align to TRBD1. V was pared by 5 bases and J by 2 bases, with 3 bases of the junction left unmatched. The CDR3 contains 13 residues. Germline CDR1 reads DFQATT; CDR2 reads SNEGSKA (reference sequence). This chain's CDR3 is CSAAQGGNQPQHF. CDR3 sequence (DNA): TGCAGTGCTGCCCAGGGGGGCAATCAGCCCCAGCATTTT.

The rearrangement joins TRBV29-1 to TRBJ2-7, with 12 bases lining up with TRBD2. The CDR3 sequence is 15 residues long. Per germline, CDR1 SQVTM and CDR2 ANQGSEA. V shed 2 bases, J shed 4 bases, and the junction held 6 bases outside the gene matches. CDR3 in amino acids: CSVELAGGPLYEQYF. CDR3 sequence (DNA): TGCAGCGTTGAACTAGCGGGGGGGCCGTTATACGAGCAGTACTTC.

The rearrangement joins TRBV7-2 to TRBJ2-7; D is unresolved. V was clipped by 5 bases and J by 0 bases, with 11 bases between them. Germline V gene lookup returns CDR1 SGHTA and CDR2 FQGNSA. The CDR3 extends over 14 amino acids. CDR3 loop: CASSLPTISYEQYF. The DNA for the CDR3 is TGTGCCAGCAGCCTGCCCACTATCTCCTACGAGCAGTACTTC. The whole variable domain, filled in from reference TRBV7-2 and TRBJ2-7, reads GAGVSQSPSNKVTEKGKDVELRCDPISGHTALYWYRQSLGQGLEFLIYFQGNSAPDKSGLPSDRFSAERTGGSVSTLTIQRTQQEDSAVYLCASSLPTISYEQYFGPGTRLTVT.

The chain couples TRBV28 to TRBJ1-5; 8 bases are shared with TRBD1. Germline-derived CDR1 and CDR2 are MDHEN and SYDVKM. V shed 7 bases, J shed 0 bases, and the junction held 2 bases outside the gene matches. The CDR3 has 14 amino acids. The CDR3 sequence is CASTGQVSNQPQHF. The CDR3, as DNA: TGTGCCAGCACGGGACAGGTTAGCAATCAGCCCCAGCATTTT.

This CDR3 reads CATSNRMGFEETQYF. The CDR3 nucleotides read TGTGCCACCAGCAACCGAATGGGATTTGAGGAGACCCAGTACTTC. The genes are TRBV15 and TRBJ2-5; D unresolved. From germline, CDR1 is LNHNV and CDR2 YYDKDF (reference sequence). Trimming took off 4 bases at V and 5 bases at J, with 17 bases between the two ends. The CDR3 spans 15 residues.

The chain uses TRBV3-1 and TRBJ2-2; a weak D match, TRBD2 (5 bases). The CDR3 spans 16 residues. Germline lookup yields CDR1 LGHDT and CDR2 YNNKEL (reference sequence). V was trimmed by 4 bases and J by 0 bases, leaving 12 bases between them. The CDR3 DNA sequence: TGTGCCAGCAGCCTTCGGGGATTCGCGAACACCGGGGAGCTGTTTTTT. Translating it yields CASSLRGFANTGELFF.

This clonotype came up once. The V call is TRBV6-2 or TRBV6-3, the J call TRBJ1-2, with unresolved D. Germline V gene lookup returns CDR1 MNHEY and CDR2 SVGEGT. V was clipped by 5 bases and J by 4 bases, with 14 bases between them. The CDR3 has 14 residues. DNA for the CDR3: TGTGCCAGCAGTCAGCCCGGTGGAGGCTATGGCTACACCTTC. This sequence encodes CASSQPGGGYGYTF.

V gene TRBV25-1 combines with J gene TRBJ1-5, with a possible D match to TRBD1 (6 bases). The CDR3 loop spans 15 amino acids. The V end lost 5 bases, the J end lost 2 bases, and 13 bases lay between the germline ends. Germline V gene sequence: CDR1 MGHDK, CDR2 SYGVNS. The CDR3 loop reads CASSSTGFGNQPQHF. CDR3 DNA sequence: TGTGCCAGCAGTTCCACAGGGTTTGGCAATCAGCCCCAGCATTTT.

J is TRBJ2-1 and V is TRBV30; possible D gene TRBD1, 6 bases. The CDR3 runs to 16 residues. Germline CDR1 and CDR2: GTSNPN and SVGIG (reference sequence). Trimming cost V 2 bases and J 6 bases, with 20 bases left between them. CDR3 bases: TGTGCCTGGAGTCTCACCCACAGGGACGAGATCAATGAGCAGTTCTTC. Protein sequence: CAWSLTHRDEINEQFF.

The chain has TRBV3-1 and TRBJ1-1; D is ambiguous. V was clipped by 1 base and J by 4 bases, with 16 bases between them. CDR1 LGHDT and CDR2 YNNKEL come from the germline V gene (reference sequence). CDR3 length: 16 residues. The CDR3 region is CASSQVGGSRTTEAFF. CDR3 nucleotide sequence: TGTGCCAGCAGCCAAGTAGGTGGTAGCAGGACCACTGAAGCTTTCTTT. The full variable domain, in which reference TRBV3-1 and TRBJ1-1 provide the parts outside the CDR3, is DTAVSQTPKYLVTQMGNDKSIKCEQNLGHDTMYWYKQDSKKFLKIMFSYNNKELIINETVPNRFSPKSPDKAHLNLHINSLELGDSAVYFCASSQVGGSRTTEAFFGQGTRLTVV.

The chain uses TRBV30 and TRBJ2-5; weak D call: TRBD2 (6 bases). The CDR3 spans 13 residues. The V end was cut by 4 bases, the J end by 2 bases, with 11 bases between. CDR1 is GTSNPN, CDR2 SVGIG, per germline (reference sequence). The CDR3 region has the DNA TGTGCCTGGAACTGGGGAGGACAAGAGACCCAGTACTTC. Protein: CAWNWGGQETQYF.

The rearrangement joins TRBV4-3 to TRBJ1-1; 7 bases align to TRBD1. With 4 bases clipped from V and 7 bases from J, the junction kept 6 bases outside the gene matches. Germline loops: CDR1 LGHNA, CDR2 YSLEER. The length of the CDR3 is 13 residues. This chain's CDR3 is CASSLLGTVEAFF. Here the CDR3 DNA reads TGCGCCAGCAGCCTATTGGGGACAGTTGAAGCTTTCTTT.

J is TRBJ2-5 and V is TRBV10-3; 12 nucleotides match TRBD2. The CDR3 runs to 15 residues. Trimming at V came to 3 bases and at J to 2 bases, leaving 1 base not matched to a gene. The germline V gene has CDR1 ENHRY and CDR2 SYGVKD. The CDR3 DNA sequence: TGTGCCATCAGTGATACTAGCGGGGGGCAAGAGACCCAGTACTTC. Translating it yields CAISDTSGGQETQYF.

The chain couples TRBV5-1 to TRBJ1-1; D not resolved. Trimming left V 8 bases short and J 0 bases short, with 17 bases between. The CDR3 covers 15 residues. Germline CDR1 is SGHRS and CDR2 is YFSETQ. In DNA, the CDR3 is TGCGCCAGTCAACCCGGACTCTCGTTGAACACTGAAGCTTTCTTT. Translating gives CASQPGLSLNTEAFF. The entire variable domain, with the rest obtained from reference TRBV5-1 and TRBJ1-1, is as follows: KAGVTQTPRYLIKTRGQQVTLSCSPISGHRSVSWYQQTPGQGLQFLFEYFSETQRNKGNFPGRFSGRQFSNSRSEMNVSTLELGDSALYLCASQPGLSLNTEAFFGQGTRLTVV.

The gene calls are TRBV30 and TRBJ1-1; TRBD1 matches 7 bases. Germline loops: CDR1 GTSNPN, CDR2 SVGIG (reference sequence). J gave up 5 bases and V 1 base, and 4 bases lay outside the gene matches. The CDR3 is made up of 13 amino acids. The CDR3 sequence: CAWSAGQWTEAFF. CDR3 DNA: TGTGCCTGGAGTGCGGGACAGTGGACTGAAGCTTTCTTT.

This clonotype showed up just once. The chain couples TRBV20-1 to TRBJ2-3; either TRBD1 or TRBD2 may supply D (5 bases each). Germline-derived CDR1 and CDR2 are DFQATT and SNEGSKA (reference sequence). The V gene lost 6 bases and the J gene lost 6 bases, with 13 bases spanning the gap. The CDR3 totals 12 residues. CDR3 coding DNA: TGCAGTGCCTCTCTGGGGACGGATACGCAGTATTTT. This sequence encodes CSASLGTDTQYF.